This T cell receptor beta chain stems from a study of OX40 agonist ivuxolimab in advanced cancers. Study at large: Patients were dosed with the agonistic anti-OX40 (CD134) antibody ivuxolimab. Checkpoint inhibitors had been given previously to 40% of patients. Study-level results: Averaging showed that CD8+ T cells had more expanded clones than CD4+ did. CD4+ and CD8+ T cells in blood underwent clonal expansion by week 6 at 0.1 to 3.0 mg/kg.

Generated by immunoSEQ multiplex PCR, the TCRdb table keeps only in-frame clones and is missing some. The sample includes tens of thousands of clones, about 88% of them seen just once. Trimming removed 4 bases from V and 0 bases from J, with 4 bases in between. The germline V gene has CDR1 GTSNPN and CDR2 SVGIG (reference sequence). This CDR3 comprises 12 residues. About this clone itself: The target antigen is unknown.

Here the sequenced sample was CD4+ or CD8+ T cells sorted from blood, taken in a trial of the OX40 agonist ivuxolimab. This receptor was identified in an adult with an advanced solid tumor such as melanoma, head and neck, liver or kidney cancer. This chain links TRBV30 with TRBJ1-3; D gene unclear. Written as DNA, the CDR3 is TGTGCCTGGATCCTCTCTGGAAACACCATATATTTT. The encoded protein is CAWILSGNTIYF.